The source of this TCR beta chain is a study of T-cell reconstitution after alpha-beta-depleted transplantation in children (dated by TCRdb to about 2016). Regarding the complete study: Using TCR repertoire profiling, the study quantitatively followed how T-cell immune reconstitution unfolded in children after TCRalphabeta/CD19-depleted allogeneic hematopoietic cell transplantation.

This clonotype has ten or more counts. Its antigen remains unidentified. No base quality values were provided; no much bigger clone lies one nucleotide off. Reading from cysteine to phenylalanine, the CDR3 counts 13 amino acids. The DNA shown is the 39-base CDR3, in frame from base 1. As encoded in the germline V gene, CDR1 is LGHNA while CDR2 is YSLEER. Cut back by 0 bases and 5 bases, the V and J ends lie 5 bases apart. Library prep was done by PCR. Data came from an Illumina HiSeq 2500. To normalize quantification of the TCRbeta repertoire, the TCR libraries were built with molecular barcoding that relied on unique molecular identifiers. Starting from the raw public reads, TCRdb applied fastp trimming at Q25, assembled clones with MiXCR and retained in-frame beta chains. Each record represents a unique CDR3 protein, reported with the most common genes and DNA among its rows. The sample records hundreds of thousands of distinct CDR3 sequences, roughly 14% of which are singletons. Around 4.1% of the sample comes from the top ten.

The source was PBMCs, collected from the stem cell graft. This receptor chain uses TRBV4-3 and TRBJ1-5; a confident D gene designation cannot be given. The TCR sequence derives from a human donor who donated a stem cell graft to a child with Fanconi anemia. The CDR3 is CASSQEPYQPQHF. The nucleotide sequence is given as TGCGCCAGCAGCCAAGAACCGTATCAGCCCCAGCATTTT.